The next 25 T cell receptor beta chains were all read from a single sample in a study of tumor-infiltrating lymphocytes in primary liver carcinoma. Starting material for RNA and DNA co-extraction consisted of about 19-32 mg of unsorted bulk tissue. A primer in the constant region served to generate TCR beta cDNA from roughly 520 ng of total RNA. TCR beta libraries came from three nested multiplex PCR rounds using slightly modified ARM-PCR. The first two PCR rounds used TRBV1-TRBV30 forward primers with a C-beta reverse primer, 9 to 10 cycles each. TCRdb used MiXCR to reprocess the multiplex PCR reads, holding one entry per CDR3 protein. The sample carries tens of thousands of distinct CDR3 sequences, about two thirds recorded once. The sequencing sample was made of liver tumor tissue from sampling region 4. Subset indicated: tumor region T4, right-lateral pole. The receptors shown here come from a man in his forties with primary liver carcinoma and hepatitis B virus infection.

Points on this clonotype: At one of its ends the junction is not consistent with the germline gene, which may arise from a read error. The chain carries TRBV6-6 and TRBJ1-3, with D hard to call. The CDR3 is 15 residues long. CDR1 is MNHNY, CDR2 SVGAGI, per germline (reference sequence). As DNA, the CDR3 is TGTGCCATCAGTTATGAGCCGAGCTCTGGAAACACCATATATTTC. Encoded protein: CAISYEPSSGNTIYF.

CDR3 sequence reads: CVRSVIAGNQGEQYF. The CDR3, as DNA: TGTGTCAGGAGCGTAATCGCGGGGAACCAGGGGGAGCAGTACTTC. The chain joins TRBV7-8 to TRBJ2-7; D possibly matches TRBD1 or TRBD2 (6 bases each). The germline gives CDR1 SGHVS, CDR2 FQNEAQ. The CDR3 length is 15 residues.

For this clonotype: A much bigger clone sits one base away, suggesting this may be a read error. This chain joins TRBV29-1 and TRBJ2-5; the D gene could be TRBD1 or TRBD2 (5 bases each). Per the germline V gene, CDR1 is SQVTM and CDR2 is ANQGSEA. The CDR3 consists of 11 residues. The CDR3 DNA sequence: TGCGGGGGAAATGCAGAGGGGACCCATTACTTC. Its protein is CGGNAEGTHYF.

This chain links TRBV6-1 with TRBJ2-2; D is unresolved. V gave up 3 bases and J gave up 6 bases, with 8 bases separating them. The germline V gene encodes CDR1 MNHNS and CDR2 SASEGT. The CDR3 runs 13 residues. In DNA form, the CDR3 reads TGTGCCAGCAGTGATGGCTGGGCCGGGGAGCTGTTTTTT. As protein: CASSDGWAGELFF.

CDR3 amino acids: CASRSGVVALTEAFF. As DNA, the CDR3 is TGTGCCAGCAGGTCGGGGGTAGTGGCGCTCACTGAAGCTTTCTTT. This rearrangement joins TRBV6-6 to TRBJ1-1; perhaps TRBD1 as D (5 bases). The germline V gene has CDR1 MNHNY and CDR2 SVGAGI (reference sequence). CDR3 size: 15 residues. V was shortened by 6 bases and J by 4 bases, with 18 bases between the two germline ends.

A note on this clonotype: A much larger clone differs from this one at a single base, so this may be a read error. V usage is TRBV7-9 and J usage is TRBJ1-1; D remains ambiguous. This CDR3 is built from 13 residues. CDR1 SEHNR and CDR2 FQNEAQ come from the germline V gene (reference sequence). Trimming took off 5 bases at V and 11 bases at J, with 18 bases between the two ends. The CDR3 is CASSLWVVGKAFF. The CDR3 DNA is TGTGCCAGCAGCCTCTGGGTCGTGGGGAAGGCTTTCTTT. The variable domain in full, completed from reference TRBV7-9 and TRBJ1-1, reads DTGVSQNPRHKITKRGQNVTFRCDPISEHNRLYWYRQTLGQGPEFLTYFQNEAQLEKSRLLSDRFSAERPKGSFSTLEIQRTEQGDSAMYLCASSLWVVGKAFFGQGTRLTVV.

A note on this clonotype: The junction does not match germline at one end; this may be a read error. The gene calls are TRBV6-6 and TRBJ2-7; TRBD2 matches at 7 bases. The CDR3 totals 15 residues. The germline V gene encodes CDR1 MNHNY and CDR2 SVGAGI (reference sequence). This CDR3 is CASSSSREVVYQQYF. CDR3 nucleotides: TGTGCCAGCAGTTCTAGCCGGGAGGTCGTCTACCAGCAGTACTTC.

This clonotype was seen at least ten times. The chain combines TRBV29-1 with TRBJ2-7; 7 nucleotides match TRBD2. The germline gives CDR1 SQVTM, CDR2 ANQGSEA. This CDR3 is 13 amino acids long. The trim removed 6 bases at V and 3 bases at J, leaving 8 bases unmatched. CDR3 in amino acids: CSVSAGSFYEQYF. CDR3 sequence (DNA): TGCAGCGTCTCAGCGGGGAGCTTCTACGAGCAGTACTTC.

Points on this clonotype: Because it lacks the conserved phenylalanine or tryptophan at the end, this CDR3 is likely a read error. The rearrangement uses TRBV9 and TRBJ2-5; tentative D call: TRBD1 (5 bases). CDR3 size: 15 residues. Germline V CDR1 and CDR2: SGDLS, YYNGEE. V lost 4 bases and J 5 bases, leaving 18 bases between the germline ends. The CDR3 nucleotides are TGTGCCAGCAGCCTTAGGTCAGGGTTGGTGGAGACCCAGTACATC. Translating gives CASSLRSGLVETQYI.

In the case of this clonotype: Given a much more abundant clone one base away, this may be a read error. The chain has TRBV5-5 and TRBJ2-7, with a tentative D call TRBD2 (6 bases). CDR3 size: 15 residues. Germline CDR1 and CDR2: SGHKS and YYEKEE (reference sequence). The CDR3 nucleotides are TGTGCCGGCAGCTTAGGCGGGACCACTCGCTACGAGCAGTACTTC. Its translation: CAGSLGGTTRYEQYF. The variable domain in full, completed from reference TRBV5-5 and TRBJ2-7, reads DAGVTQSPTHLIKTRGQQVTLRCSPISGHKSVSWYQQVLGQGPQFIFQYYEKEERGRGNFPDRFSARQFPNYSSELNVNALLLGDSALYLCAGSLGGTTRYEQYFGPGTRLTVT.

V is TRBV28 and J is TRBJ2-7; 8 positions agree with TRBD1. Germline V lookup: CDR1 MDHEN, CDR2 SYDVKM. After removal of 2 bases from V and 7 bases from J, the junction contained 1 base not matched to a gene. The CDR3 consists of 12 residues. CDR3 region: CASSLGQGEQYF. CDR3 sequence (DNA): TGTGCCAGCAGTTTAGGACAGGGAGAGCAGTACTTC.

The V call is TRBV12-3 or TRBV12-4, the J call TRBJ1-1, with TRBD1 matching over 8 bases. The CDR3 has 15 amino acids. With 4 bases clipped from V and 10 bases from J, the junction kept 14 bases outside the gene matches. The CDR3 loop reads CASSSYGQGRNVAFF. CDR3 sequence (DNA): TGTGCCAGCAGTTCATATGGACAGGGAAGGAATGTAGCTTTCTTT.

Concerning this clonotype: At one end the junction does not follow the germline gene, possibly because of a read error. The CDR3: CAISQDMVKETQYF. In DNA form, the CDR3 reads TGTGCCATCAGCCAGGACATGGTCAAAGAGACACAGTACTTC. The chain links TRBV10-3 to TRBJ2-5, with a weak D call TRBD1 (5 bases). CDR1 ENHRY and CDR2 SYGVKD come from the germline V gene. The CDR3 sequence is 14 residues long.

This clonotype appeared many times. The chain couples TRBV11-2 to TRBJ2-3; D may be TRBD2 (5 bases). This CDR3 has 20 amino acids. Trimming removed 5 bases from V and 0 bases from J, with 27 bases in between. Germline-derived CDR1 and CDR2 are SGHAT and FQNNGV. The CDR3, as DNA: TGTGCCAGCAGCCCCGATGACCCCCTGCAGATAGCGAGAAGCACAGATACGCAGTATTTT. This sequence encodes CASSPDDPLQIARSTDTQYF.

The chain joins TRBV5-1 to TRBJ2-7; D gene uncertain. Germline loops: CDR1 SGHRS, CDR2 YFSETQ. V dropped 7 bases and J dropped 4 bases, with 18 bases sitting between them. This CDR3 contains 14 residues. CDR3: CASGPLGGTYEQYF. CDR3 bases: TGCGCCAGCGGCCCCCTCGGCGGTACATACGAGCAGTACTTC.

This clonotype is a singleton in its sample. The germline gene is not matched at one end of the junction; a read error may be the cause. The gene calls are TRBV24-1 and TRBJ2-1, with a possible D match to TRBD1 (5 bases). This CDR3 is built from 14 residues. CDR1 is KGHDR and CDR2 is SFDVKD in the germline V gene. DNA of the CDR3: TGTGCCACCAGTGACTTGTCAGGGAAGAATGGGCAGTTCTTT. Translation: CATSDLSGKNGQFF.

Comment on this clonotype: A junction boundary mismatches the germline segment, possibly from a read error. The CDR3 bases are TGTGCCAGCAGTCCGACAGGGAACTACAAGCAGTACTTC. Translating it yields CASSPTGNYKQYF. The chain has TRBV28 and TRBJ2-7, with TRBD1 identical over 7 bases. The V gene's germline CDR1 is MDHEN and CDR2 SYDVKM. The CDR3 length is 13 residues.

This clonotype came up a few times. The junction does not match germline at one end; this may be a read error. The chain recombines TRBV24-1 with TRBJ2-1; D might be TRBD1 or TRBD2, each matching 6 bases. The CDR3 runs 16 residues. Germline CDR1 is KGHDR and CDR2 is SFDVKD. The CDR3: CATSDSAGTSYSEQFF. In DNA form, the CDR3 reads TGTGCCACCAGTGATTCCGCGGGGACAAGTTACAGTGAGCAGTTCTTC.

As for this clonotype: The final CDR3 position lacks the conserved phenylalanine or tryptophan, pointing to a likely read error. The DNA is left out, because the CDR3 cannot be placed on it with certainty; the CDR3 is given as TCRdb lists it. The V gene is TRBV12-3 or TRBV12-4, the J gene TRBJ2-2. The CDR3 length is 11 residues, termini included. CDR3 sequence reads: CASTRTGELFL.

CDR3 sequence (DNA): TGTGCCAGCAGCATATCCAGGGGGTTCGTGAACACTGAAGCTTTCTTT. Its translation: CASSISRGFVNTEAFF. The J gene is TRBJ1-1, the V gene TRBV11-2; 7 bases are a match to TRBD1. The CDR3 sequence is 16 residues long. Germline loops: CDR1 SGHAT, CDR2 FQNNGV. The J segment lost 0 bases and the V segment lost 5 bases, leaving 9 bases of the junction unmatched.

This clonotype has ten or more counts. The limits of the CDR3 on the DNA are not certain, so only TCRdb's listed CDR3 is given. The chain recombines TRBV4-1 with TRBJ1-6. With termini counted, the CDR3 has 18 amino acids. Germline CDR1 MGHRA, CDR2 YSYEKL. The CDR3 is CASSQAVGVGIYNSPPHF.

This clonotype came up a few times. A much more abundant neighbour one base away suggests this may be a read error. The genes are TRBV11-1 and TRBJ2-1, with 9 nucleotides matching TRBD2. Germline V lookup: CDR1 SGHAT, CDR2 FQDESV (reference sequence). The CDR3 covers 16 residues. CDR3 DNA: TGTGTCAGCAGCCCCATAGCGGGAGCGTATTACAATGAGCAGTTCTTC. Its protein product is CVSSPIAGAYYNEQFF.

With respect to this clonotype: The CDR3 does not close with the conserved phenylalanine or tryptophan, likely indicating a read error. The DNA of the CDR3 is TGTGCCAGTGGTATCCTGGGCCAGGGGATGAACACTGAAGCTTTCTTA. It yields the protein CASGILGQGMNTEAFL. The J gene is TRBJ1-1, the V gene TRBV19, with a possible D match to TRBD1 (6 bases). Per germline, CDR1 LNHDA and CDR2 SQIVND (reference sequence). There are 16 residues in the CDR3.

The J gene is TRBJ2-2, the V gene TRBV4-1; D gene unclear. This CDR3 contains 14 residues. Germline V gene data show CDR1 as MGHRA and CDR2 as YSYEKL. The V end was cut by 0 bases, the J end by 13 bases, with 15 bases between. CDR3 in amino acids: CASSQEDSTEVLFF. CDR3 nucleotides: TGCGCCAGCAGCCAAGAAGATAGCACCGAGGTGCTGTTTTTT.

The gene calls are TRBV5-6 and TRBJ1-5; D possibly corresponds to TRBD1 (6 bases). CDR1 is SGHDT and CDR2 is YYEEEE in the germline V gene. This CDR3 is 14 amino acids long. CDR3 coding DNA: TGTACCATCAGCTTCCGACAGGCGAATCAGCCCCAGCATTTT. It yields the protein CTISFRQANQPQHF.